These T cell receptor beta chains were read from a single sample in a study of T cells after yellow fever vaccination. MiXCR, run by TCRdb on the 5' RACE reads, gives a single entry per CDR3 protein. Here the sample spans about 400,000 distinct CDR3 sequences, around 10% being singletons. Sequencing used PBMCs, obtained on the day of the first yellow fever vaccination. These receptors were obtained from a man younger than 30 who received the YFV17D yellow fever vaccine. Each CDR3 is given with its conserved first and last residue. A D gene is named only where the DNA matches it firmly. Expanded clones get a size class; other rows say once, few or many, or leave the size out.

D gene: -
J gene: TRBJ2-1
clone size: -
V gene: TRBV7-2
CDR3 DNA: TGTGCCAGCAGCTTAGCGCGGCGTCCCGTGGCCTACAATGAGCAGTTCTTC
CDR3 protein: CASSLARRPVAYNEQFF

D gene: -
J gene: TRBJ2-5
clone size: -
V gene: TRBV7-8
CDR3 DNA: TGTGCCAGCAGCCGCGGATGGGGGGCGGGACAAGAGACCCAGTACTTC
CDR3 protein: CASSRGWGAGQETQYF

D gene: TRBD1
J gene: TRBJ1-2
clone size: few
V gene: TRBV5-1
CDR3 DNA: TGCGCCAGCAGCTTGGAAGCAGGGGGCGGGAATGGCTACACCTTC
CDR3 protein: CASSLEAGGGNGYTF

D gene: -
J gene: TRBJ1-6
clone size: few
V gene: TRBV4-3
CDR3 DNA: TGCGCCAGCAGCCAAGAACCTTATTCACCCCTCCACTTT
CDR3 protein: CASSQEPYSPLHF

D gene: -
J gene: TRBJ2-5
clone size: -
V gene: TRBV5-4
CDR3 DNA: TGTGCCAGCACCAGCAGATACCCGCTGGAGACCCAGTACTTC
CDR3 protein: CASTSRYPLETQYF

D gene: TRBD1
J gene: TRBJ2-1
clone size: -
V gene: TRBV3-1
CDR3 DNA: TGTGCCAGCAGCCCCGGGGCGGGACAGGGGGTCTATGAGCAGTTCTTC
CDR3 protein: CASSPGAGQGVYEQFF

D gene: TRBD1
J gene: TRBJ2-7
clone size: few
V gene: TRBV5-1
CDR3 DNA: TGCGCCAGCAGCTTTGGGACAGGGATCTACGAGCAGTACTTC
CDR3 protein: CASSFGTGIYEQYF

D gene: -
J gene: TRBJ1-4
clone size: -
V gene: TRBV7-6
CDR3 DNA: TGTGCCAGCAGCTTAGTCCAGGGAGGAGGAGAAAAACTGTTTTTT
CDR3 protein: CASSLVQGGGEKLFF

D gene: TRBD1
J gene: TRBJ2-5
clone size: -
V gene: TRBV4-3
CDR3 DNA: TGCGCCAGCAGCCAAGACCGGTGGCAGGGGGCTGATGAGACCCAGTACTTC
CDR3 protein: CASSQDRWQGADETQYF

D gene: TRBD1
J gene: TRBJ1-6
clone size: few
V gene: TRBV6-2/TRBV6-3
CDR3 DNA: TGTGCCAGCAGTCCACAGGGGGCGCGGAGTTCACCCCTCCACTTT
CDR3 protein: CASSPQGARSSPLHF

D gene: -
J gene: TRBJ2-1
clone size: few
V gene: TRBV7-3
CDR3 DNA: TGTGCCAGCAGCACAGCCCAGGGGATATACAATGAGCAGTTCTTC
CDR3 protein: CASSTAQGIYNEQFF

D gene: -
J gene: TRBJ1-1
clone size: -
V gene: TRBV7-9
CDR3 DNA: TGTGCCAGCATGGTAGGGAACACTGAAGCTTTCTTT
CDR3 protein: CASMVGNTEAFF

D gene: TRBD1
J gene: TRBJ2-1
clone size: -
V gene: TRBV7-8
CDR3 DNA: TGTGCCAGCAGCGTCGGGGACAGGGGCTTCTACAATGAGCAGTTCTTC
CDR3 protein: CASSVGDRGFYNEQFF

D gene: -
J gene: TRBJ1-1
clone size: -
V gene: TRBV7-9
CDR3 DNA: TGTGCCAGCAGCTGGGGACGGGGGTCGGACACTGAAGCTTTCTTT
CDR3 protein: CASSWGRGSDTEAFF

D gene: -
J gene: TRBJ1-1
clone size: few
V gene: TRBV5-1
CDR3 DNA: TGCGCCAGCAGCTTGGCCGAGAGGGGTGAAGGTACTGAAGCTTTCTTT
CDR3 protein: CASSLAERGEGTEAFF

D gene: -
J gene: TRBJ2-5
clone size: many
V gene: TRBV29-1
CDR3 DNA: TGCAGCGTTGAGGACCAAGAGACCCAGTACTTC
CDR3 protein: CSVEDQETQYF

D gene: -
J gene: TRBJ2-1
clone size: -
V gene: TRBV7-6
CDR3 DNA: TGTGCCAGCAGCTTAGAGCCCTGGGACAATGAGCAGTTCTTC
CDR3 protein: CASSLEPWDNEQFF

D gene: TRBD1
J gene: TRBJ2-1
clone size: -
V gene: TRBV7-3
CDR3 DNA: TGTGCCAGCAGCTTAGGGACAGGGATCAATGAGCAGTTCTTC
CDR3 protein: CASSLGTGINEQFF

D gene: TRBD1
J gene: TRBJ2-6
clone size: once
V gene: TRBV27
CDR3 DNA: TGTGCCAGCAGTACACCACAGGGGAATGGGGCCAACGTCCTGACTTTC
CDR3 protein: CASSTPQGNGANVLTF

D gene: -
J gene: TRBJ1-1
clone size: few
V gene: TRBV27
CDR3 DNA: TGTGCCAGCAGTTTATTTCAGGGGTTGACTGAAGCTTTCTTT
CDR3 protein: CASSLFQGLTEAFF

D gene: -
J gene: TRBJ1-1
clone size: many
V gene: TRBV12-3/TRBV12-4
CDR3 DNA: TGTGCCAGCAGTCGCCAGGGGATGAACACTGAAGCTTTCTTT
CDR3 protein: CASSRQGMNTEAFF

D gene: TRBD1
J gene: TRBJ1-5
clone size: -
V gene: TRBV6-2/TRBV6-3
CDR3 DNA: TGTGCCAGCAGTTACTCGACAGGGAATCAGCCCCAGCATTTT
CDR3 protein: CASSYSTGNQPQHF

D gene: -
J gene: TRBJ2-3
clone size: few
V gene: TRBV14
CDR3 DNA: TGTGCCAGCAGCCACATTTTAGGTCTAAGCGGGGATACGCAGTATTTT
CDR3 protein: CASSHILGLSGDTQYF

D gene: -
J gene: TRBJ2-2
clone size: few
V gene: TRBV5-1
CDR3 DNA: TGCGCCAGCAGCTTGGACCCGTCCGGGGAGCTGTTTTTT
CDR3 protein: CASSLDPSGELFF

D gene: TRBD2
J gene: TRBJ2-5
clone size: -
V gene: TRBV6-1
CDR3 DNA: TGTGCCAGCAATCCACTAGCGGGGGGAACAGAGACCCAGTACTTC
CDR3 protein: CASNPLAGGTETQYF

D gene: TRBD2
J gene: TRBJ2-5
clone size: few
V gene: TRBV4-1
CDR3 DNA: TGCGCCAGCAGCCAAGATCTGGCGGGGGGACAAGAGACCCAGTACTTC
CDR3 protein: CASSQDLAGGQETQYF

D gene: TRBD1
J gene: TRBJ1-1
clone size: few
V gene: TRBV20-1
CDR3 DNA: TGCAGTGCTGGGGACAGTCGGAACACTGAAGCTTTCTTT
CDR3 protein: CSAGDSRNTEAFF

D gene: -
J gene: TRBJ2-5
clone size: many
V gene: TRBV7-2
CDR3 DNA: TGTGCCAGCAGCTTTAGCGACCTGCCACAAGAGACCCAGTACTTC
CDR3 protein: CASSFSDLPQETQYF

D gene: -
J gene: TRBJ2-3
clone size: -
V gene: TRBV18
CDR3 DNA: TGTGCCAGCTCACCAGTCCCAGATACGCAGTATTTT
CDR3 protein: CASSPVPDTQYF

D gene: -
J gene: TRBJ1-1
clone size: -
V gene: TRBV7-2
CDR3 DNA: TGTGCCAGCAGCGCCCGAAGCGGAGCTGAAGCTTTCTTT
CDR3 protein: CASSARSGAEAFF

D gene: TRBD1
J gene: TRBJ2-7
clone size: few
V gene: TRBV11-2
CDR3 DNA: TGTGCCAGCAGCCGGTACAGGGGGCTTGCCTACGAGCAGTACTTC
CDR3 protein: CASSRYRGLAYEQYF

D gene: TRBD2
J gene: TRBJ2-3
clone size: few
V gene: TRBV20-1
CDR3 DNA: TGCAGTGCTCAAACCCTCAATAGCGGGGGAACGACAGATACGCAGTATTTT
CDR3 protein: CSAQTLNSGGTTDTQYF

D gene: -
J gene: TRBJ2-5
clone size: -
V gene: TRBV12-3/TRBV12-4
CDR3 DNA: TGTGCCAGCGGCGAACTGGAGACCCAGTACTTC
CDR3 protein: CASGELETQYF

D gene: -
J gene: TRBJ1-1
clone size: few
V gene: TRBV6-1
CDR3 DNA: TGTGCCAGCAGGCTCACAGGGAGCACTGAAGCTTTCTTT
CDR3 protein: CASRLTGSTEAFF

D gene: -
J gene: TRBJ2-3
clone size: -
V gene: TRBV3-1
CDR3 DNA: TGTGCCACCAGCCCGGGGGCCATCGGAAGTGATACGCAGTATTTT
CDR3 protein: CATSPGAIGSDTQYF

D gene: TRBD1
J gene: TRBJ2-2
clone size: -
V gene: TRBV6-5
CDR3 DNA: TGTGCCAGCAGTTACTTAGGGGGCGACACCGGGGAGCTGTTTTTT
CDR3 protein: CASSYLGGDTGELFF

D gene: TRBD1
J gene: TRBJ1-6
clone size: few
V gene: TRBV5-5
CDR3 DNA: TGTGCCAGCAGGGACAGGGTTAATTCACCCCTCCACTTT
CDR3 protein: CASRDRVNSPLHF

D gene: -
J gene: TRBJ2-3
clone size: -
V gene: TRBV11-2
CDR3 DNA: TGTGCCAGCAGCTTGATGGCCATCCGTCGGCCGCCGGGTAGTACGCAGTATTTT
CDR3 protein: CASSLMAIRRPPGSTQYF

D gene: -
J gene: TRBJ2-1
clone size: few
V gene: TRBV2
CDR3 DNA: TGTGCCAGCGGTTACGACGCCATGGAGCAGTTCTTC
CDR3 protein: CASGYDAMEQFF

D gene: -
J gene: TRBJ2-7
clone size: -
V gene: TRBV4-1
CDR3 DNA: TGCGCCAGCAGCCCCACAGGGACCTACGAGCAGTACTTC
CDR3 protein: CASSPTGTYEQYF

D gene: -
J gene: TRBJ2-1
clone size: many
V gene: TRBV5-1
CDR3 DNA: TGCGCCAGCAGCTTGGTCAAAGTTCCCAATGAGCAGTTCTTC
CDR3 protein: CASSLVKVPNEQFF

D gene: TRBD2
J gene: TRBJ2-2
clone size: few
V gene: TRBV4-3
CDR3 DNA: TGCGCCAGCAGCCCTTGGACTAGCGGGAACACCGGGGAGCTGTTTTTT
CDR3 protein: CASSPWTSGNTGELFF

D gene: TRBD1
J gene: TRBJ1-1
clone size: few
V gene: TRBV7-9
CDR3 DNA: TGTGCCAGCAGCCTTTACCGGGGACAGACGGGAACTGAAGCTTTCTTT
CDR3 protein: CASSLYRGQTGTEAFF

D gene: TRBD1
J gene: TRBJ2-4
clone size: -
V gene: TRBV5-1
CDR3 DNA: TGCGCCAGCAGCGAGGACAGGGCGGTAGACATTCAGTACTTC
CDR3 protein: CASSEDRAVDIQYF

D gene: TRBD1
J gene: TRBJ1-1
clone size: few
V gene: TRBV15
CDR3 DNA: TGTGCCACCAGCCCCCGAGGGGGACAGGTTTTTTTGAACACTGAAGCTTTCTTT
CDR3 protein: CATSPRGGQVFLNTEAFF

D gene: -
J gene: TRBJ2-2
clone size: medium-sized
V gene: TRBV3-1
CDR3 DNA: TGTGCCAGCAGCCAAGTATTGGTCGGGCCAAACACCGGGGAGCTGTTTTTT
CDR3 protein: CASSQVLVGPNTGELFF

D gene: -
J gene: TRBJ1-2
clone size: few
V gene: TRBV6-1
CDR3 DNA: TGTGCCAGCAGTGAACGGCCCGGGGGTGGCTACACCTTC
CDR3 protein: CASSERPGGGYTF

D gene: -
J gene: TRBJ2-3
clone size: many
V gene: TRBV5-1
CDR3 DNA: TGCGCCAGCAGCCCGGGGAACACAGATACGCAGTATTTT
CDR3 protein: CASSPGNTDTQYF

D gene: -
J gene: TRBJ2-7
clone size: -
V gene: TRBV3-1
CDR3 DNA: TGTGCCAGCAGCCCCCTGACGAGGCAGTACTTC
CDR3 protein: CASSPLTRQYF

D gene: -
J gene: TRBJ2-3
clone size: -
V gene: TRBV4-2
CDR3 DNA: TGTGCCAGCACCCCGGACGGTACCACAAAAGATACGCAGTATTTT
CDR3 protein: CASTPDGTTKDTQYF

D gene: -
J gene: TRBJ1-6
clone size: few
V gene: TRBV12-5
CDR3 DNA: TGTGCTAGTGGTTTGCCGGGAAGAGATTCACCCCTCCACTTT
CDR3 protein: CASGLPGRDSPLHF

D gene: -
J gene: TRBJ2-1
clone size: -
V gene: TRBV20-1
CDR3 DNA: TGCAGTGCCAGCCGCCCAGTTCGAGGCTCCTACAATGAGCAGTTCTTC
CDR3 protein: CSASRPVRGSYNEQFF

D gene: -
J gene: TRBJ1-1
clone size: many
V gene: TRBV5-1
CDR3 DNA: TGCGCCAGCAGCGGAGGGGAGTACACTGAAGCTTTCTTT
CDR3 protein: CASSGGEYTEAFF

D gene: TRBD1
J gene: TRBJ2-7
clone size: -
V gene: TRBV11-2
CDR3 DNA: TGTGCCAGCAGACGTCCGGGACAGAGAAACGAGCAGTACTTC
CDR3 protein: CASRRPGQRNEQYF

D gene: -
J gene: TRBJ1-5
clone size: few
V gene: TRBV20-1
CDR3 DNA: TGCAGTGCTCCGGTGGGAGGGGGCAATCAGCCCCAGCATTTT
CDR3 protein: CSAPVGGGNQPQHF

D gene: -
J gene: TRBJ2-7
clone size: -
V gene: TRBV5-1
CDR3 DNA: TGCGCCAGCAGCTGGAGGGGGCAGGCCGAGCAGTACTTC
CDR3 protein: CASSWRGQAEQYF